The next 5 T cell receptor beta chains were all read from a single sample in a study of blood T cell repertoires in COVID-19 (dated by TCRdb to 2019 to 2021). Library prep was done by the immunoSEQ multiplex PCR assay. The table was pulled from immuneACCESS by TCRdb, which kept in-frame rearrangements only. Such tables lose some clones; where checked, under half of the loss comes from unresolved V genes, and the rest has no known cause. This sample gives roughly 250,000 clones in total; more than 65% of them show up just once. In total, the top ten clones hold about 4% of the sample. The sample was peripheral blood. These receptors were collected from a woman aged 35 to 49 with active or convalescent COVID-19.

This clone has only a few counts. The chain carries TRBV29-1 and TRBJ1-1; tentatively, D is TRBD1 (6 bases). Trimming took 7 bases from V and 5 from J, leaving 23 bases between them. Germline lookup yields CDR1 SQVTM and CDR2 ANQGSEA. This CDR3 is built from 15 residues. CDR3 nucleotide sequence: TGCAGCGCTAGGACAGAGGGTGTGGGAGCGACTGAAGCTTTCTTT. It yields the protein CSARTEGVGATEAFF.

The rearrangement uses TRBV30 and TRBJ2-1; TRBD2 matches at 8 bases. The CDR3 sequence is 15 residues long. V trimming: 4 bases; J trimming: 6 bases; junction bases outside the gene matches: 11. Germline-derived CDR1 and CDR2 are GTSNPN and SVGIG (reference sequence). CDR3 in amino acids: CAWTDRGGRANEQFF. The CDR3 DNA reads TGTGCCTGGACCGACCGGGGGGGCAGGGCCAATGAGCAGTTCTTC.

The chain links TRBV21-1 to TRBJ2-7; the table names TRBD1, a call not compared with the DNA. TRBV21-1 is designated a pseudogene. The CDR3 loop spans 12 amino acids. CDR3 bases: TGTGCCAGCAGCAAAGGAGAGACAGGGCAGTACGTC. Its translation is CASSKGETGQYV.

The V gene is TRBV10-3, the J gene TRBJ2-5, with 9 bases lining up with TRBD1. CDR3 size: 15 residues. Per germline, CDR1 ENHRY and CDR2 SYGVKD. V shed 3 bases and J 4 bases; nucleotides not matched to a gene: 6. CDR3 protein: CAISDFTGGAETQYF. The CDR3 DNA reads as TGTGCCATCAGTGATTTCACAGGGGGCGCAGAGACCCAGTACTTC.

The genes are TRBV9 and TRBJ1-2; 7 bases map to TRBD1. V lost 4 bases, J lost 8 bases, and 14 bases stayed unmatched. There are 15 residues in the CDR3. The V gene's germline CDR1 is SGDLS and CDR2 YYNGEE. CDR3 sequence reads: CASSPSGTDMGGYTF. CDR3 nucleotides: TGTGCCAGCAGCCCCTCCGGGACAGACATGGGAGGCTACACCTTC.